This T cell receptor (beta chain) emerged from a study of CD8 T cells in ankylosing spondylitis. Quantitative barcoded 5'-RACE was used to prepare TCR beta libraries. TCRdb re-called the 5' RACE reads through MiXCR, storing one row per CDR3 protein. The data show around 450,000 distinct CDR3 sequences, 25% to 30% seen once. The V end lost 7 bases, the J end lost 0 bases, and 12 bases lay between the germline ends. The germline V gene has CDR1 MGHDK and CDR2 SYGVNS. CDR3 length equals 14 residues. Details on this clonotype: What it binds is unknown.

Study-level results: The clones that were linked to disease were reported to be significantly enriched in matched synovial fluid samples from ankylosing spondylitis patients. Several highly homologous variants formed a TCR beta motif that appeared characteristic of ankylosing spondylitis blood.

The chain recombines TRBV25-1 with TRBJ1-1; D is ambiguous. The receptor's source is a male donor with ankylosing spondylitis. The sequencing sample was made of blood, either unsorted or a sorted T cell fraction (not recorded which). This chain's CDR3 is CASTPWQLNTEAFF. The CDR3 DNA sequence: TGTGCCAGCACCCCATGGCAGTTGAACACTGAAGCTTTCTTT.